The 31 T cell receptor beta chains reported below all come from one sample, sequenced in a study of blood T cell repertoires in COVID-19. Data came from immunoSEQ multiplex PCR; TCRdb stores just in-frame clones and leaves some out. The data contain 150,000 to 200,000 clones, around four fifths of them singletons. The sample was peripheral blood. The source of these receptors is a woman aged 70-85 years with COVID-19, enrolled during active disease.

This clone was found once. The CDR3 DNA reads as TGTGCCAGCAGCTTAGGACAGGGGTGGGATGAGCAGTTCTTC. This translates into CASSLGQGWDEQFF. The rearrangement links TRBV5-6 to TRBJ2-1; 9 nucleotides agree with TRBD1. Germline CDR1 reads SGHDT; CDR2 reads YYEEEE. The J segment lost 8 bases and the V segment lost 2 bases, leaving 5 bases of the junction unmatched. The CDR3 covers 14 residues. The full variable domain, with the rest looked up from reference TRBV5-6 and TRBJ2-1, is DAGVTQSPTHLIKTRGQQVTLRCSPKSGHDTVSWYQQALGQGPQFIFQYYEEEERQRGNFPDRFSGHQFPNYSSELNVNALLLGDSALYLCASSLGQGWDEQFFGPGTRLTVL.

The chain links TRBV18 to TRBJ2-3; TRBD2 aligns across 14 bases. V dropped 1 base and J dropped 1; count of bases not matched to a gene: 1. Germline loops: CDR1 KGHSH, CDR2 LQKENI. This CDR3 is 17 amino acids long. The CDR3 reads CASSPRGLAGGTDTQYF. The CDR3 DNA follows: TGTGCCAGCTCACCACGGGGACTAGCGGGGGGCACAGATACGCAGTATTTT.

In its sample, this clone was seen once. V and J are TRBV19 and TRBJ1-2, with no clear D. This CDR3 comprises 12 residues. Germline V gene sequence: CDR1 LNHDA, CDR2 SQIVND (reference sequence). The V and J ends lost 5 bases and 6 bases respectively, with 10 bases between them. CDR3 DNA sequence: TGTGCCAGTAGTTTCCGGCAGGATGGCTACACCTTC. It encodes CASSFRQDGYTF.

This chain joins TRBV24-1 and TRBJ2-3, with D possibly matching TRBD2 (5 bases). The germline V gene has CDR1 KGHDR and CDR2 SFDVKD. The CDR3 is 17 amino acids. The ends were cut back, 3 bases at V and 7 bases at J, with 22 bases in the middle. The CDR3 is CATSDTIGPHQRNTQYF. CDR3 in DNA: TGTGCCACCAGTGATACAATTGGGCCCCACCAGCGGAATACGCAGTATTTT.

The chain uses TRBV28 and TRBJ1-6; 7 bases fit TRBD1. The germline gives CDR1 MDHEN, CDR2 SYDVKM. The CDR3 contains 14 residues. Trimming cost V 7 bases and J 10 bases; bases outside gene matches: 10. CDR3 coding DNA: TGTGCCAGCAACAAAGGGGGCGCAGTATCACCCCTCCACTTT. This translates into CASNKGGAVSPLHF. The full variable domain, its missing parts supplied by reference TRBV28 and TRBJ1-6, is DVKVTQSSRYLVKRTGEKVFLECVQDMDHENMFWYRQDPGLGLRLIYFSYDVKMKEKGDIPEGYSVSREKKERFSLILESASTNQTSMYLCASNKGGAVSPLHFGNGTRLTVT.

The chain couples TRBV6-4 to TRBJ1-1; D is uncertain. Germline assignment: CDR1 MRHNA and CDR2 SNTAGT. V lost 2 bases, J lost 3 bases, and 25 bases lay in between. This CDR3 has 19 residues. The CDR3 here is CASSDLGGITRYGDTEAFF. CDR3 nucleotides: TGTGCCAGCAGTGACCTGGGAGGGATCACCCGGTATGGGGACACTGAAGCTTTCTTT.

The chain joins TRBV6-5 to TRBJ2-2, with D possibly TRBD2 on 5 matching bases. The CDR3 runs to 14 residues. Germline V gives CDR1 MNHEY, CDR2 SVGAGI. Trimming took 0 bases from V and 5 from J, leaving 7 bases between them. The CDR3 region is CASSYSPGTGELFF. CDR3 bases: TGTGCCAGCAGTTACTCTCCGGGAACCGGGGAGCTGTTTTTT.

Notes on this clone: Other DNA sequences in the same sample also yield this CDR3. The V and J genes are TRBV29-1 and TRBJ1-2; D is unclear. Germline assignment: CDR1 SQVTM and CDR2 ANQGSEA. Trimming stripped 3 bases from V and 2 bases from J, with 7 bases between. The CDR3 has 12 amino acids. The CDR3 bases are TGCAGCGTTGAGAGAGGGAACTATGGCTACACCTTC. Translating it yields CSVERGNYGYTF.

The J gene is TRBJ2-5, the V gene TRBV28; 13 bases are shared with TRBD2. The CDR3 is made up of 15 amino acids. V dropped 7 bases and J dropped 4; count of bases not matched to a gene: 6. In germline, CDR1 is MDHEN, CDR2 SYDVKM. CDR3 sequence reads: CASNAGTSGIETQYF. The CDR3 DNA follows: TGTGCCAGCAATGCCGGGACTAGCGGGATAGAGACCCAGTACTTC.

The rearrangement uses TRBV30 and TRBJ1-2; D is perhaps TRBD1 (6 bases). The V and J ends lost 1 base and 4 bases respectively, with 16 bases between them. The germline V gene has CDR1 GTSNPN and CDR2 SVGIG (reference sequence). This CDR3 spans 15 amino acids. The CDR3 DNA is TGTGCCTGGAGTGCACAGGGTTCATTCTCCTATGGCTACACCTTC. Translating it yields CAWSAQGSFSYGYTF.

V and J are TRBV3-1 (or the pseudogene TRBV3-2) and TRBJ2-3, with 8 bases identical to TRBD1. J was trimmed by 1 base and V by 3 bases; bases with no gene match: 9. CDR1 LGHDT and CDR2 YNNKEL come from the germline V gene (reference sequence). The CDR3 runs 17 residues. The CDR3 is CASSHSRTGQGTDTQYF. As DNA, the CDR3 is TGTGCCAGCAGCCACTCTCGTACGGGACAGGGCACAGATACGCAGTATTTT.

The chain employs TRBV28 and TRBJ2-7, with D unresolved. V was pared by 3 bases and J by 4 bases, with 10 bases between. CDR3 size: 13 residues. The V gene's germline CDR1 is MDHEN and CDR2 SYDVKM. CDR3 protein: CASSFNSMYEQYV. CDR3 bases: TGTGCCAGCAGTTTTAATTCTATGTACGAGCAGTACGTC.

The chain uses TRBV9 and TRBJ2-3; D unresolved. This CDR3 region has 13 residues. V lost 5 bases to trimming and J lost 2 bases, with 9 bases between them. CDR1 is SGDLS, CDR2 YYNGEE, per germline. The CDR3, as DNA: TGTGCCAGCAGTGATAGAGTCACAGATACGCAGTATTTT. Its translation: CASSDRVTDTQYF.

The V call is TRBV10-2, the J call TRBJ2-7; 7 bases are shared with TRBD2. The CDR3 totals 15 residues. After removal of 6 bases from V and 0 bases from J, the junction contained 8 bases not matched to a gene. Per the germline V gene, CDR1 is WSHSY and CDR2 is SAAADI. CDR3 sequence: CASRTGLGSSYEQYV. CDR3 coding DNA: TGCGCCAGCAGGACCGGACTAGGGAGCTCCTACGAGCAGTACGTC.

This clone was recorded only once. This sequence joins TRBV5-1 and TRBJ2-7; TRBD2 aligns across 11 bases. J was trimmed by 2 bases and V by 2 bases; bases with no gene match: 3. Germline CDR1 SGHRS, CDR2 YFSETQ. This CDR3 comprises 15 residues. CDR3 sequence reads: CASSFNSGRAYEQYF. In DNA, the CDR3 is TGCGCCAGCAGCTTTAATAGCGGGAGGGCCTACGAGCAGTACTTC.

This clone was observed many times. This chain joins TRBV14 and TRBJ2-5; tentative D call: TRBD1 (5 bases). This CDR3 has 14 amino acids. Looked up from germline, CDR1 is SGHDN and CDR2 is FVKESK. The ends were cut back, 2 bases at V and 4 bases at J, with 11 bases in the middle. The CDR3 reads CASSQREGVETQYF. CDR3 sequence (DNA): TGTGCCAGCAGCCAAAGGGAAGGGGTAGAGACCCAGTACTTC. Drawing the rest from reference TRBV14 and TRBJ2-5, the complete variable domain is EAGVTQFPSHSVIEKGQTVTLRCDPISGHDNLYWYRRVMGKEIKFLLHFVKESKQDESGMPNNRFLAERTGGTYSTLKVQPAELEDSGVYFCASSQREGVETQYFGPGTRLLVL.

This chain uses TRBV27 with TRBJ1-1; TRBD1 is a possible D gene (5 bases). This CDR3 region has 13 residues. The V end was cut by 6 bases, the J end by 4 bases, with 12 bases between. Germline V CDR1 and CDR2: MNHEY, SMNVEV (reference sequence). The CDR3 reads CASREGLSTEAFF. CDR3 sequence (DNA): TGTGCCAGCAGGGAGGGGCTTAGCACTGAAGCTTTCTTT.

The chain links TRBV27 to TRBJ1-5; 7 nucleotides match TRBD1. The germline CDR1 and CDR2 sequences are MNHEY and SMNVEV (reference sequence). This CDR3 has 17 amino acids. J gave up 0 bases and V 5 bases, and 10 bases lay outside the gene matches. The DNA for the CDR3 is TGTGCCAGCAGTCCCCACAGGGGATACGATAGCAATCAGCCCCAGCATTTT. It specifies CASSPHRGYDSNQPQHF.

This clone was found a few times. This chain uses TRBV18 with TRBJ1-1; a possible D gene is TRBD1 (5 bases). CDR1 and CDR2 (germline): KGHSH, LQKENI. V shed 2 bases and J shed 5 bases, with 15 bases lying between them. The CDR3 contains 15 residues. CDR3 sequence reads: CASSPYDTGGTEAFF. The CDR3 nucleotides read TGTGCCAGCTCACCATATGACACCGGGGGGACTGAAGCTTTCTTT.

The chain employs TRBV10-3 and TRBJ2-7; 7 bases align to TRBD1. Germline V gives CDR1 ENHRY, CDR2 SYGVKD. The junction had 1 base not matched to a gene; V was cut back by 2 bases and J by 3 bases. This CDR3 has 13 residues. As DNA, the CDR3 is TGTGCCATCAGTGAGCGACAGGGCTACGAGCAGTACGTC. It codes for CAISERQGYEQYV.

CDR3 region: CASSYRGDNQETQYF. The CDR3 DNA reads TGTGCCAGCAGTTATAGAGGGGACAACCAAGAGACCCAGTACTTC. This chain links TRBV7-9 with TRBJ2-5, with D tentatively TRBD1 (6 bases). Deletions cut 6 bases from V and 0 bases from J, with 14 bases between. CDR1 SEHNR and CDR2 FQNEAQ come from the germline V gene (reference sequence). The length of the CDR3 is 15 residues.

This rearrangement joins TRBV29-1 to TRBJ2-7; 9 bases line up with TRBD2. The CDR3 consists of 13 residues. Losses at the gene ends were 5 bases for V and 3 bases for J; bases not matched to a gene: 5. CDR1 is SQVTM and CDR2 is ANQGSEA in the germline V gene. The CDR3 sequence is CSVSIAGVYEQYF. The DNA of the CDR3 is TGCAGCGTTTCTATAGCGGGAGTCTACGAGCAGTACTTC.

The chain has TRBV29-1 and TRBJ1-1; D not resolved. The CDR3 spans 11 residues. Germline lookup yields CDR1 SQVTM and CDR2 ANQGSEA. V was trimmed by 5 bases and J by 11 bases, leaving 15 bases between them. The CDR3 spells CSVTLRREAFF. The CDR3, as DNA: TGCAGCGTTACCCTACGGAGGGAGGCTTTCTTT.

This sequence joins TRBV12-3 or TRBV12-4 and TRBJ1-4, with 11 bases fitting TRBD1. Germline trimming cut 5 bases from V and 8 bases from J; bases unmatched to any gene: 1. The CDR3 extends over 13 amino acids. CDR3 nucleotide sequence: TGTGCCAGCAGTCGGACAGGGGGCGAAAAACTGTTTTTT. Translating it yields CASSRTGGEKLFF.

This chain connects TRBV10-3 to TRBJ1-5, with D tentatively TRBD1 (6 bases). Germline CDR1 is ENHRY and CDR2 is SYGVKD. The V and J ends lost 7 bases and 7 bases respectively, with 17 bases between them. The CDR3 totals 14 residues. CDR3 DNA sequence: TGTGCCATCAATGCGCAGGGTACAGGGCAGCCCCAGCATTTT. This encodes CAINAQGTGQPQHF.

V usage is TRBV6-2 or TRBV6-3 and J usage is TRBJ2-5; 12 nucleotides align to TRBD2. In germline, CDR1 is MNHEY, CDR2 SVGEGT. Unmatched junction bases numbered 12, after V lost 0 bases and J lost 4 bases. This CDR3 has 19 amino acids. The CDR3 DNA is TGTGCCAGCAGTTACTCAGTGGGGGCTAGCGGGAGGGCCCGAGAGACCCAGTACTTC. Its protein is CASSYSVGASGRARETQYF.

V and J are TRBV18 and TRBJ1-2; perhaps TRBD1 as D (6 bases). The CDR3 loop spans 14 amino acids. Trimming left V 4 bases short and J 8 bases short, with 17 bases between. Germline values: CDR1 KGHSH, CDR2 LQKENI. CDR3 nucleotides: TGTGCCAGCTCACAAGGGGACATATGGATAGGCTACACCTTC. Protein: CASSQGDIWIGYTF.

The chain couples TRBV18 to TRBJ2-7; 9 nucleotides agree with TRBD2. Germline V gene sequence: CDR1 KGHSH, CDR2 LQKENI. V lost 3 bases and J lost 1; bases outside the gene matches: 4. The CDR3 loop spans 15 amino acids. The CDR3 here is CASSPGLARSYEQYF. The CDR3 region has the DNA TGTGCCAGCTCACCCGGACTAGCGAGGTCCTACGAGCAGTACTTC.

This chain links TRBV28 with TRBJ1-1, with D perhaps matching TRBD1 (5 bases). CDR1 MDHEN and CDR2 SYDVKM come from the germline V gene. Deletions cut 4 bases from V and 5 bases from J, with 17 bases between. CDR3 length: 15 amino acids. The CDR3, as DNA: TGTGCCAGCAGTTCCTACGTCAGGGTGGGGACTGAAGCTTTCTTT. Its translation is CASSSYVRVGTEAFF.

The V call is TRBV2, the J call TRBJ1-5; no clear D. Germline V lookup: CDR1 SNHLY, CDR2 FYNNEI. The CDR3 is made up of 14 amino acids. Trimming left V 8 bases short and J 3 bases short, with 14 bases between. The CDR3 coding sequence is TGTGCCAGCTCATTTTACGGGGACAATCAGCCCCAGCATTTT. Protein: CASSFYGDNQPQHF.

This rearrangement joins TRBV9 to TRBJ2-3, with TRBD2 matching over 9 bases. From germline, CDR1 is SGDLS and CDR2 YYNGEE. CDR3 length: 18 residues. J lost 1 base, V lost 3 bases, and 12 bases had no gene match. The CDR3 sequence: CASSDSLAGLRGTDTQYF. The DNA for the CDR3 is TGTGCCAGCAGCGACTCCCTAGCGGGGCTCCGGGGCACAGATACGCAGTATTTT.